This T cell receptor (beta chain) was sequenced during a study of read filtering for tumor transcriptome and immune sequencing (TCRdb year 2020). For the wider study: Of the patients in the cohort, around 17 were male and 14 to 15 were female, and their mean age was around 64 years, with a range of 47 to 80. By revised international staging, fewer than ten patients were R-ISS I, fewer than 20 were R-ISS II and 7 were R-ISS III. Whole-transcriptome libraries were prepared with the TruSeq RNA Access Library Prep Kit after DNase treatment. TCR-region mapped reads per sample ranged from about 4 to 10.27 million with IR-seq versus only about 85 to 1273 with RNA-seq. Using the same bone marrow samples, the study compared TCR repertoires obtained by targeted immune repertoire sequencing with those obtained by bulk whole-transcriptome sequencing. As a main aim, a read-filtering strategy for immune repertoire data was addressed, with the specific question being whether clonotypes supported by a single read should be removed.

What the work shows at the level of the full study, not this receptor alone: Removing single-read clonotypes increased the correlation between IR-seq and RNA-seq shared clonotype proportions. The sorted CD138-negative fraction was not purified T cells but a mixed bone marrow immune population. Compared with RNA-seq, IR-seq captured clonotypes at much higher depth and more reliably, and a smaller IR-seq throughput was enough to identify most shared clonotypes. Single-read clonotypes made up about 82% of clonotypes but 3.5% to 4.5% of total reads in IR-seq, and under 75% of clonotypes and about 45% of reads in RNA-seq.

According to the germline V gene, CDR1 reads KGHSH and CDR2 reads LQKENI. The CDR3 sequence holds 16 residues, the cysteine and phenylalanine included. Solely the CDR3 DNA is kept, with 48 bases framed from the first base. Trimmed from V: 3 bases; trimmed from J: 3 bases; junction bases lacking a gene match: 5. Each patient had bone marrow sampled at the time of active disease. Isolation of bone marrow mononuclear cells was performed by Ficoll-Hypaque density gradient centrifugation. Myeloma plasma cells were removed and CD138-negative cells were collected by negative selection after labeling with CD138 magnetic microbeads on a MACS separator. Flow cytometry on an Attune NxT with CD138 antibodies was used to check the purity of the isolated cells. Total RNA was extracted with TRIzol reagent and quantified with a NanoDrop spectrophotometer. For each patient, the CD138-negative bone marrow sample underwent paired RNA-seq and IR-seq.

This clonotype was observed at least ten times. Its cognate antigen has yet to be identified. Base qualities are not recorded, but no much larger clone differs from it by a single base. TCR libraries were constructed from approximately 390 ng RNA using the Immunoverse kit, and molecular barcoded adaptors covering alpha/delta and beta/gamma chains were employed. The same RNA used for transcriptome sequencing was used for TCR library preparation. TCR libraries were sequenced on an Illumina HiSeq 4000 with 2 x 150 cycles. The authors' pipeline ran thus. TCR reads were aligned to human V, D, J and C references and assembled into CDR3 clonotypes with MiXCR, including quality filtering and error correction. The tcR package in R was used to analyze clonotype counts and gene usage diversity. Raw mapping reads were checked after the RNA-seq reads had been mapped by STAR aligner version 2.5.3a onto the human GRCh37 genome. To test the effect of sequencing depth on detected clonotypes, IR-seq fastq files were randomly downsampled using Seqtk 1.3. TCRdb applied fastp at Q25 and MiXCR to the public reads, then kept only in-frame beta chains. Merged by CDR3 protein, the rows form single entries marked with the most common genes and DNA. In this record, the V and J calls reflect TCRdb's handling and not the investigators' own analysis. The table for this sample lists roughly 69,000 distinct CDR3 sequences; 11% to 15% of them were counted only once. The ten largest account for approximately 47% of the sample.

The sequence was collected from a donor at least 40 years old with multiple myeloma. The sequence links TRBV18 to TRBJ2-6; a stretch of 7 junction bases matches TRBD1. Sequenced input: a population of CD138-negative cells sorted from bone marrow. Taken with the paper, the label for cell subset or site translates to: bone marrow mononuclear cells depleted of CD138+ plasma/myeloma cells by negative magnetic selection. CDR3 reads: CASSPTTGFGANVLTF. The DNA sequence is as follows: TGTGCCAGCTCACCTACGACAGGGTTTGGGGCCAACGTCCTGACTTTC.